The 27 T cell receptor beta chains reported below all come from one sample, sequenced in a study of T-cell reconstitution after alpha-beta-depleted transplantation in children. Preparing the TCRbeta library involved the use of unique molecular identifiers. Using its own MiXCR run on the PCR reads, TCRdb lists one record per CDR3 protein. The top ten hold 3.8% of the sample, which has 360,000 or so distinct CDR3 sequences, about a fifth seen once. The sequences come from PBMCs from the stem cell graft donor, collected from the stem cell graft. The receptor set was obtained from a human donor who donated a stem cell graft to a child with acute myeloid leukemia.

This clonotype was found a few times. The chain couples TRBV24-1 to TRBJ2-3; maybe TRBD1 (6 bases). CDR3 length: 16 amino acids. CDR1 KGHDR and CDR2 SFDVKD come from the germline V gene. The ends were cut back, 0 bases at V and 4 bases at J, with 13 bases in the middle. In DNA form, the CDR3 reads TGTGCCACCAGTGATTTGCCGATACAGGGACCAGATACGCAGTATTTT. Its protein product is CATSDLPIQGPDTQYF.

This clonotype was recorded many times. Here the CDR3 DNA reads TGTGCCAGCAGCCCCGGACAGGGGGCCGAGCAGTACTTC. Its protein product is CASSPGQGAEQYF. The chain has TRBV11-2 and TRBJ2-7, with TRBD1 identical over 11 bases. CDR3 length equals 13 residues. The germline CDR1 and CDR2 sequences are SGHAT and FQNNGV. The ends lost 5 bases at V and 6 bases at J; junction bases unmatched: 3.

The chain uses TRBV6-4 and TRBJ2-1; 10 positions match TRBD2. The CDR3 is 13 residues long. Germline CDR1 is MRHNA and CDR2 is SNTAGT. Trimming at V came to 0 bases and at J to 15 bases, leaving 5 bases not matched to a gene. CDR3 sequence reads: CASSDSASGSPFF. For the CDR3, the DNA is TGTGCCAGCAGTGACTCGGCTAGCGGGAGTCCGTTCTTC.

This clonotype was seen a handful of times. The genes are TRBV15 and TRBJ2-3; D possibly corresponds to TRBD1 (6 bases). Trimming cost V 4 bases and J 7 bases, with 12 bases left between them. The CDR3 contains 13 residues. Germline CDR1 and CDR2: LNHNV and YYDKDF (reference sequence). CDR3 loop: CATSTPRGYTQYF. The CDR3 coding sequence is TGTGCCACCAGCACCCCCAGGGGCTATACGCAGTATTTT.

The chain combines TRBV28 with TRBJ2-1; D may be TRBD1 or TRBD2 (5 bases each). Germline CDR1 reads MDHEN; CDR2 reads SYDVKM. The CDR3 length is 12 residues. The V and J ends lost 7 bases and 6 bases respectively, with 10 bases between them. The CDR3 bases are TGTGCCAGCAATCACGGGGCCAATGAGCAGTTCTTC. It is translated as CASNHGANEQFF.

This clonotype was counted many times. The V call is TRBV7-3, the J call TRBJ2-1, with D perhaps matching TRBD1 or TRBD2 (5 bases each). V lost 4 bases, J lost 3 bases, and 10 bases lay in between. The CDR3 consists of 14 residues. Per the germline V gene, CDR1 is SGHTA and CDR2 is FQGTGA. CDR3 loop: CASSSGAFYNEQFF. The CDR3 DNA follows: TGTGCCAGCAGCTCCGGGGCCTTCTACAATGAGCAGTTCTTC. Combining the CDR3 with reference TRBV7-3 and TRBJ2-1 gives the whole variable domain GAGVSQTPSNKVTEKGKYVELRCDPISGHTALYWYRQSLGQGPEFLIYFQGTGAADDSGLPNDRFFAVRPEGSVSTLKIQRTERGDSAVYLCASSSGAFYNEQFFGPGTRLTVL.

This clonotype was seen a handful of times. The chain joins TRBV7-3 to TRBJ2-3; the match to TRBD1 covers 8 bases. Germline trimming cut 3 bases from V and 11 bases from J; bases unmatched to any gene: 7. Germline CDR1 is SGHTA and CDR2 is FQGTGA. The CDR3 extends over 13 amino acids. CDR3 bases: TGTGCCAGCAGCTTTGGACAGGGAGAGAGGCAGTATTTT. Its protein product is CASSFGQGERQYF.

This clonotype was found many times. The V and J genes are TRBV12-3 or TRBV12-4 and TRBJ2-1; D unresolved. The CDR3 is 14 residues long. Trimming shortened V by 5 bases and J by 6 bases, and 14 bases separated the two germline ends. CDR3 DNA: TGTGCCAGCAGTAAGACCGTCGTGGGCAATGAGCAGTTCTTC. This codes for CASSKTVVGNEQFF.

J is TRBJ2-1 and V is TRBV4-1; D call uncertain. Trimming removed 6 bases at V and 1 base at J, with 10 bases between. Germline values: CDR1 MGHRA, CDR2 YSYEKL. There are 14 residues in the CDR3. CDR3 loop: CASSTGVSYNEQFF. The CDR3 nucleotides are TGCGCCAGCAGTACTGGTGTATCCTACAATGAGCAGTTCTTC.

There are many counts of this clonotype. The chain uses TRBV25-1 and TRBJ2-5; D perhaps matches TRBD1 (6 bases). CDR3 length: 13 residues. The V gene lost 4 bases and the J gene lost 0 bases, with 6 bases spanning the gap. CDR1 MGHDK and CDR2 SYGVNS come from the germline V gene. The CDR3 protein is CASSGQDQETQYF. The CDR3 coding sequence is TGTGCCAGCAGTGGACAGGACCAAGAGACCCAGTACTTC. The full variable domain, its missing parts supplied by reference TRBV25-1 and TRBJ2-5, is EADIYQTPRYLVIGTGKKITLECSQTMGHDKMYWYQQDPGMELHLIHYSYGVNSTEKGDLSSESTVSRIRTEHFPLTLESARPSHTSQYLCASSGQDQETQYFGPGTRLLVL.

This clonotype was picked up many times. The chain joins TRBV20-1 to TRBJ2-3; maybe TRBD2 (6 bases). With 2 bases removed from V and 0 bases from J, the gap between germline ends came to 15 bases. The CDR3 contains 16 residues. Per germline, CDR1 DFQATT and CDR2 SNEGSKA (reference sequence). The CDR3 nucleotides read TGCAGTGCTAGACCGAGGAGGCGGGGTAGCACAGATACGCAGTATTTT. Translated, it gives CSARPRRRGSTDTQYF.

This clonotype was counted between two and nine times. CDR3 in DNA: TGTGCCAGCAGTTTTGGAGGGGGGATACCGAACACTGAAGCTTTCTTT. This encodes CASSFGGGIPNTEAFF. This rearrangement joins TRBV27 to TRBJ1-1; the D gene is possibly TRBD1 (6 bases). V was pared by 3 bases and J by 1 base, with 15 bases between. Germline assignment: CDR1 MNHEY and CDR2 SMNVEV (reference sequence). The CDR3 spans 16 residues.

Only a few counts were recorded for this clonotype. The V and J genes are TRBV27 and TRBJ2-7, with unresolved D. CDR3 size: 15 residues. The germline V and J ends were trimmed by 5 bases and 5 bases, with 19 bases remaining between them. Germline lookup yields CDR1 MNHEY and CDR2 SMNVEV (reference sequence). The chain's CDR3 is CASSHYPTGRNEQYF. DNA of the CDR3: TGTGCCAGCAGTCACTATCCCACCGGGCGTAACGAGCAGTACTTC.

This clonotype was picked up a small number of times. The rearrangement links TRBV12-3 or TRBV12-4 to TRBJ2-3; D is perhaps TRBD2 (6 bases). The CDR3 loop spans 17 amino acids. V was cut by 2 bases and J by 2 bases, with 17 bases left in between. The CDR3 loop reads CASSLLGTSSDTDTQYF. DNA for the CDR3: TGTGCCAGCAGTTTACTTGGAACGTCTAGCGACACAGATACGCAGTATTTT.

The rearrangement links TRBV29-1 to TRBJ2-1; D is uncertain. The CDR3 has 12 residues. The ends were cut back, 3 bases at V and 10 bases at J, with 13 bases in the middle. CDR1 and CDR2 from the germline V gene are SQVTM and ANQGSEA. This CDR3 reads CSVEVRPGEQFF. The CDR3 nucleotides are TGCAGCGTTGAGGTTCGGCCCGGGGAGCAGTTCTTC.

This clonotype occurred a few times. The CDR3, as DNA: TGTGCCAGCAGCTTAGAACCTCGCTACGAGCAGTACTTC. Encoded protein: CASSLEPRYEQYF. This rearrangement joins TRBV7-2 to TRBJ2-7; D unresolved. The CDR3 consists of 13 residues. The V gene lost 1 base and the J gene lost 3 bases, with 7 bases spanning the gap. The V gene's germline CDR1 is SGHTA and CDR2 FQGNSA.

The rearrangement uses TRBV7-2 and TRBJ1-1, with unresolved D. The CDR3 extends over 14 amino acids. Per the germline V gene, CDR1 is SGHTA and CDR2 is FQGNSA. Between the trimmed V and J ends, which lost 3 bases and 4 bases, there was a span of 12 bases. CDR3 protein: CASSLRALGTEAFF. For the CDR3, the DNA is TGTGCCAGCAGCTTGCGGGCGCTGGGCACTGAAGCTTTCTTT.

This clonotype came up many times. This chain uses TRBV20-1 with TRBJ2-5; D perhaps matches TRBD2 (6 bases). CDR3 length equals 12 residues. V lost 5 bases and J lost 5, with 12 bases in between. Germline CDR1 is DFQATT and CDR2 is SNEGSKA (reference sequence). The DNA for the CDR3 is TGCAGTGCTGGAACAGGAGGGGAGACCCAGTACTTC. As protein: CSAGTGGETQYF.

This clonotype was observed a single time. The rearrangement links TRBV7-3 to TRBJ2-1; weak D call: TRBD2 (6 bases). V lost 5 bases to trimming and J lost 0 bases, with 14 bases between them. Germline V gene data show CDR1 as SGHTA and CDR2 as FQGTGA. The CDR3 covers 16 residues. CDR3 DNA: TGTGCCAGCAGCAGGGGACTTCCCAGCTCCTACAATGAGCAGTTCTTC. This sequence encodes CASSRGLPSSYNEQFF.

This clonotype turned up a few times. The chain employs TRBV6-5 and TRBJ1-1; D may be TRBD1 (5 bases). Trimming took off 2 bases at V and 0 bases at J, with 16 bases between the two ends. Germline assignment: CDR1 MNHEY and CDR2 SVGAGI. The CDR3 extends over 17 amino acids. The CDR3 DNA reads TGTGCCAGCAGTTACCCCAGGGAGGGGAGTGTGAACACTGAAGCTTTCTTT. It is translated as CASSYPREGSVNTEAFF.

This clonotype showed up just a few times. CDR3 sequence (DNA): TGTGCCAGCAGTTTTGGGGGTGGCTATGGCTACACCTTC. This codes for CASSFGGGYGYTF. The genes are TRBV28 and TRBJ1-2; D is possibly TRBD1 (5 bases). Germline V gene sequence: CDR1 MDHEN, CDR2 SYDVKM. The CDR3 has 13 amino acids. Trimming took off 3 bases at V and 4 bases at J, with 9 bases between the two ends.

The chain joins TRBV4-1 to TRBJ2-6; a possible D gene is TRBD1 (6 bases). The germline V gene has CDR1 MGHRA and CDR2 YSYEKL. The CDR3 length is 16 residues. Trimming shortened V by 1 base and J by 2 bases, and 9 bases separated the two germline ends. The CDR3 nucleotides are TGCGCCAGCAGCCAAGTAACAGGGACTGGGGCCAACGTCCTGACTTTC. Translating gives CASSQVTGTGANVLTF.

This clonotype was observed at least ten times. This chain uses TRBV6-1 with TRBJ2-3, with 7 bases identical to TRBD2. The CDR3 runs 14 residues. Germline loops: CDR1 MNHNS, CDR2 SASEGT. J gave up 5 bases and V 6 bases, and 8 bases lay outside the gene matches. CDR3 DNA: TGTGCCAGCAGGCCCGACTGGGGGGGAGATACGCAGTATTTT. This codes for CASRPDWGGDTQYF.

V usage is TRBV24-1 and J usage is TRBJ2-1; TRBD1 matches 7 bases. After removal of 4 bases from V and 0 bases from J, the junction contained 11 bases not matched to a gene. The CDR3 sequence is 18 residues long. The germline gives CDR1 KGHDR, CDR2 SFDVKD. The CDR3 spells CATSDQYRDSSSYNEQFF. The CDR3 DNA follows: TGTGCCACCAGTGACCAATACCGGGACAGCAGCTCCTACAATGAGCAGTTCTTC.

The CDR3 is CASSAEYDYHEQFF. The CDR3 coding sequence is TGTGCCAGCAGTGCCGAATATGATTACCATGAGCAGTTCTTC. J is TRBJ2-1 and V is TRBV28, with unresolved D. CDR3 length: 14 residues. Germline CDR1 is MDHEN and CDR2 is SYDVKM. The germline V and J ends were trimmed by 5 bases and 8 bases, with 16 bases remaining between them.

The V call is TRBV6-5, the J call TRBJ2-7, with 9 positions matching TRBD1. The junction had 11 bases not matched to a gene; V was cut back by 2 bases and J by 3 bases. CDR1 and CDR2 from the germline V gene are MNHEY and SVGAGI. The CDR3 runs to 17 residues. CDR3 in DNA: TGTGCCAGCAGTTACGCAATCCCACGGGACAGGGTCTACGAGCAGTACTTC. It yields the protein CASSYAIPRDRVYEQYF.

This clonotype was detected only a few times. The CDR3 DNA reads TGCAGTGCTAGAGATGCGGGGAATTCACCCCTCCACTTT. It translates to CSARDAGNSPLHF. This rearrangement joins TRBV20-1 to TRBJ1-6; D is unresolved. The CDR3 loop spans 13 amino acids. Germline CDR1 DFQATT, CDR2 SNEGSKA (reference sequence). Trimming left V 0 bases short and J 7 bases short, with 7 bases between.